This passage covers 9 T cell receptor beta chains from one sample sequenced in a study of blood T cell repertoires in COVID-19. Sequencing was performed with immunoSEQ multiplex PCR; in TCRdb, only in-frame clones are kept and a portion is missing. The profile shows about 130,000 clones, about 87% of them singletons. The sample consisted of peripheral blood. These receptor sequences come from a woman aged 60-75 years with acute or convalescent COVID-19.

This chain links TRBV6-5 with TRBJ2-1; TRBD2 agrees at 12 bases. V shed 6 bases and J 6 bases; nucleotides not matched to a gene: 6. The CDR3 runs to 15 residues. CDR1 and CDR2 from the germline V gene are MNHEY and SVGAGI. The DNA for the CDR3 is TGTGCCAGCAGAGCGACTAGCGGGAGTGGCAATGAGCAGTTCTTC. Protein: CASRATSGSGNEQFF.

The rearrangement joins TRBV27 to TRBJ1-1; 7 bases fit TRBD1. Germline CDR1 is MNHEY and CDR2 is SMNVEV (reference sequence). The ends lost 8 bases at V and 0 bases at J; junction bases unmatched: 6. The CDR3 length is 14 residues. For the CDR3, the DNA is TGTGCCAGCGGAGGGACAGAACTGAACACTGAAGCTTTCTTT. Encoded protein: CASGGTELNTEAFF.

The chain carries TRBV27 and TRBJ1-2, with D tentatively TRBD1 (6 bases). Trimming left V 2 bases short and J 5 bases short, with 18 bases between. CDR3 length: 16 residues. The germline V gene has CDR1 MNHEY and CDR2 SMNVEV (reference sequence). This chain's CDR3 is CASSLISGQRFYGYTF. The CDR3 DNA reads as TGTGCCAGCAGTTTAATCTCTGGACAGAGATTTTATGGCTACACCTTC.

This clone was counted a single time. The chain recombines TRBV2 with TRBJ1-1; D possibly corresponds to TRBD1 (6 bases). The germline V and J ends were trimmed by 2 bases and 1 base, with 11 bases remaining between them. This CDR3 has 15 residues. CDR1 and CDR2 from the germline V gene are SNHLY and FYNNEI. As DNA, the CDR3 is TGTGCCAGCAGTGAATTCCTGACAGGGAACACTGAAGCTTTCTTT. This sequence encodes CASSEFLTGNTEAFF.

The chain couples TRBV3-1 (or the pseudogene TRBV3-2) to TRBJ2-1; 8 positions agree with TRBD1. CDR1 LGHDT and CDR2 YNNKEL come from the germline V gene (reference sequence). Trimming took 5 bases from V and 8 from J; bases not matched to a gene: 8. The CDR3 covers 14 residues. The CDR3 bases are TGTGCCAGCAGCTCGTCGGACAGGGATCATGAGCAGTTCTTC. It codes for CASSSSDRDHEQFF.

The J gene is TRBJ2-3, the V gene TRBV7-8, with a possible D match to TRBD1 (6 bases). Germline V CDR1 and CDR2: SGHVS, FQNEAQ. The germline V and J ends were trimmed by 0 bases and 2 bases, with 12 bases remaining between them. The CDR3 runs 16 residues. CDR3 nucleotides: TGTGCCAGCAGCTTAGCACAGGGCGTCAACACAGATACGCAGTATTTT. Its protein product is CASSLAQGVNTDTQYF.

The rearrangement joins TRBV19 to TRBJ1-5; D unclear. Trimming stripped 7 bases from V and 5 bases from J, with 15 bases between. The germline V gene has CDR1 LNHDA and CDR2 SQIVND (reference sequence). The CDR3 length is 14 residues. The CDR3 region is CASIGAQSYQPQHF. DNA for the CDR3: TGTGCCAGTATTGGAGCTCAGAGCTATCAGCCCCAGCATTTT.

The chain recombines TRBV20-1 with TRBJ2-1; 10 nucleotides match TRBD2. The CDR3 contains 11 residues. CDR1 DFQATT and CDR2 SNEGSKA come from the germline V gene (reference sequence). This CDR3 reads CTLAGGNEQFF. CDR3 bases: TGCACTTTAGCGGGAGGCAATGAGCAGTTCTTC.

V is TRBV7-9 and J is TRBJ2-1; 8 bases match TRBD2. Germline V gene sequence: CDR1 SEHNR, CDR2 FQNEAQ (reference sequence). With V trimmed by 2 bases and J by 4 bases, 16 bases remained unmatched. The length of the CDR3 is 19 residues. The CDR3 region has the DNA TGTGCCAGCAGCTTATACCCCCTACTAGCGGATGTTTCTTACAATGAGCAGTTCTTC. Its protein product is CASSLYPLLADVSYNEQFF.